This is a list of T cell receptor beta chains from one sample in a study of molecular identifiers for immune sequencing clone quantification. TCRdb redid the calling of the PCR reads with MiXCR, one entry per CDR3 protein. The sample yields about 640,000 distinct CDR3 sequences, just under 20% seen once. The sample comprised naive CD8+ T cells from blood, with Jurkat cell RNA spiked in. The receptor source for this set is a human donor in good health. Some libraries in this study had Jurkat cell RNA spiked in. Both conserved end residues are part of each CDR3. The D gene is left open where the match is weak. The size field is filled for only some rows; it gives once, few, many or a size class.

. few TRBJ1-2 TRBV6-5 TGTGCCAGCAGTTACTCAGGAGGGACTCGGGGCTACACCTTC CASSYSGGTRGYTF
. few TRBJ2-5 TRBV6-2/TRBV6-3 TGTGCCAGCAGTTACGGGCAGCTTGAGACCCAGTACTTC CASSYGQLETQYF
. many TRBJ2-3 TRBV12-3/TRBV12-4 TGTGCCAGCAGTTCGATGACACTAGGGGCAGATACGCAGTATTTT CASSSMTLGADTQYF
. few TRBJ2-5 TRBV2 TGTGCCAGTCGAAAAGAGTCAGAGACCCAGTACTTC CASRKESETQYF
. many TRBJ1-1 TRBV6-2/TRBV6-3 TGTGCCAGCAGTTACGTCCGGGGAGGAACTGAAGCTTTCTTT CASSYVRGGTEAFF
. . TRBJ2-7 TRBV20-1 TGCAGTGCTACCGACAGTTCTTCCCCTACCTACGAGCAGTACTTC CSATDSSSPTYEQYF
TRBD1 few TRBJ1-1 TRBV9 TGTGCCAGCAGCGCGCACCGGGACAGGGCGTTTAACACTGAAGCTTTCTTT CASSAHRDRAFNTEAFF
. few TRBJ1-2 TRBV30 TGTGCCTGGAGTGTACACATGAGCAGTCACTATGGCTACACCTTC CAWSVHMSSHYGYTF
. many TRBJ2-7 TRBV9 TGTGCCAGCAGCGTCGGGACCGAAGCCTACGAGCAGTACTTC CASSVGTEAYEQYF
TRBD1 many TRBJ1-5 TRBV28 TGTGCCAGCAGTTTCAGGACAGGGCCCACCCGGGCGGCCAATCAGCCCCAGCATTTT CASSFRTGPTRAANQPQHF
. . TRBJ2-6 TRBV27 TGTGCCAGCAGTTTATCGGGCCGGGGAGGGGGCCCTGGGGCCAACGTCCTGACTTTC CASSLSGRGGGPGANVLTF